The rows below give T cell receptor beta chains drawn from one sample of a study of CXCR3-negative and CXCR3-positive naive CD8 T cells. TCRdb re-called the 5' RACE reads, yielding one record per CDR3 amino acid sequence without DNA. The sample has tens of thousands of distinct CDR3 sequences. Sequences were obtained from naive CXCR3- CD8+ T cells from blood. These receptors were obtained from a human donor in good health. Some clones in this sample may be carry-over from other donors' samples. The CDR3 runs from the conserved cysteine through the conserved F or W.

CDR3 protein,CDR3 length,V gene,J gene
CASSPAGGGTGELFF,15,TRBV28,TRBJ2-2
CASKAGFANTGELFF,15,TRBV2,TRBJ2-2
CASSQTPGTTYNEQFF,16,TRBV14,TRBJ2-1
CASRGTGWNEQFF,13,TRBV14,TRBJ2-1
CSAPLPPVAGLTDTQYF,17,TRBV20-1,TRBJ2-3
CASSPAERGLGANVLTF,17,TRBV7-8,TRBJ2-6
CSVEAGSVRSTDTQYF,16,TRBV29-1,TRBJ2-3
CASSLDGSGSYEQYF,15,TRBV5-1,TRBJ2-7
CASSSLKTGASNTGELFF,18,TRBV5-6,TRBJ2-2
CASRPQGSYEQYF,13,TRBV7-2,TRBJ2-7
CSVAMGQGDSDGYTF,15,TRBV29-1,TRBJ1-2
CASSLVTSGINEQFF,15,TRBV5-1,TRBJ2-1
CASSPPLPTALVYEQYF,17,TRBV7-8,TRBJ2-7
CSVEGAGSNTGELFF,15,TRBV29-1,TRBJ2-2
CASSHRYHGYTF,12,TRBV28,TRBJ1-2
CSASPPDSNTEAFF,14,TRBV20-1,TRBJ1-1
CSARETGITGAFF,13,TRBV20-1,TRBJ1-1
CASSLGTGRGEQYF,14,TRBV7-2,TRBJ2-7
CASSVGQGTARRNEQYF,17,TRBV9,TRBJ2-7
CASSAQGYTRTDTQYF,16,TRBV9,TRBJ2-3
CASSLQGYQPQHF,13,TRBV27,TRBJ1-5
CASSRGRGAGELFF,14,TRBV5-6,TRBJ2-2
CASSQGGGVDYNEQFF,16,TRBV4-3,TRBJ2-1
CSVRNLNSYEQYF,13,TRBV20-1,TRBJ2-7
CASRNTGGRNTEAFF,15,TRBV12-3/TRBV12-4,TRBJ1-1
CASSPKKGGNTEAFF,15,TRBV11-1,TRBJ1-1
CASSKVGRGHPLDEQYF,17,TRBV21-1,TRBJ2-7
CASSLEASGSYEQYF,15,TRBV5-6,TRBJ2-7
CASSDGGAGELFF,13,TRBV6-4,TRBJ2-2